This entry is about one TCR beta chain. What this receptor recognizes is not known. One base away there is no much larger clone; base qualities are not given. The cohort comprised 666 healthy bone marrow donors. Cohort members were all nominally healthy when sampled, although unrecorded immune exposures were likely present. The donor tested CMV seropositive, placing the donor among the 250 to 350 seropositive members of the cohort. A peripheral blood sample was collected from each donor, and TCR beta sequencing was performed on peripheral blood mononuclear cells. The Qiagen DNeasy Blood Extraction Kit was used to extract genomic DNA from the blood cell samples. Library construction relied on the immunoSEQ multiplex PCR assay. For the multiplex PCR, a mixture combining 60 forward primers for TCR Vbeta segments and 13 reverse primers for TCR Jbeta segments was used. A multiplex PCR assay on genomic DNA amplified the CDR3 region of rearranged TCR beta genes. The amplified TCR beta libraries were sequenced on the Illumina HiSeq System as 87-base-pair reads. The paper's data handling went like this. A later analysis tallied 80 million to 95 million unique TCR beta chains across the 700 or so repertoires, and around 10 million of those chains were shared by two or more donors. A nearest-neighbor algorithm error-corrected the raw reads and collapsed the reads into unique sequences, merging closely related sequences to remove PCR and sequencing errors. V, D and J gene segments were assigned by aligning CDR3 sequences to IMGT reference sequences. For a sequence to be retained, a match of at least six nucleotides to both a V gene segment and a J gene segment was required. Rearrangements were called productive when the CDR3 lacked stop codons and stayed in frame with V and J; all others were non-productive. Following IMGT convention, CDR3 was defined as the stretch from the second conserved V-encoded cysteine up to the conserved J-encoded phenylalanine. The earlier analysis of about 530 of the donors excluded any sequence lacking an unambiguous match to a single V gene segment. In an earlier analysis of around 590 of the donors, a V segment was called functional when productive rearrangements were above 56.7%, and segregating when the standard deviation between donors exceeded 5%. A statistical classification framework was built to diagnose cytomegalovirus status from the catalog of TCR beta chain sequences. In a later analysis, V and J genes were assigned by comparing TCR nucleotide sequences against IMGT/GENE-DB human TR gene sequences. The TCRdist pipeline was used in a later analysis to assign CDR3 sequences and most-parsimonious VDJ recombination scenarios. In a later analysis, each TCR beta chain was defined by its CDR3 amino acid sequence together with its V-gene family, and reads without a unique V-gene family were excluded. In a later analysis, fewer than 650 highly shared, low-generation-probability nucleotide sequences were removed to address suspected cross-contamination and a sequencing artifact. For each public chain, a later analysis derived a clonal expansion index from normalized ranks of inferred template counts within each repertoire. In a later analysis, generation probabilities were computed using a VDJ recombination model fitted to out-of-frame rearrangements, and the results were checked against IGoR. In a later analysis, TCR-TCR, TCR-HLA and TCR-CMV co-occurrence was scored with hypergeometric tests, and a repertoire-size bias correction was applied to TCR pairs. A later analysis estimated false discovery rates by permuting HLA or CMV assignments 20 times. In a later analysis, co-occurring TCRs were grouped with DBSCAN, and TCRdist sequence similarity was added when clustering was performed within HLA-allele-positive subsets. For co-occurrence clustering, repertoires with fewer than 30,000 or more than 120,000 public chains were excluded, along with roughly five repertoires with anomalous nucleotide sharing. TCRdb retrieved this table from immuneACCESS and kept in-frame rearrangements only. Not all clones are present; in checked studies, unresolved V genes account for under half, and no reason is known for the remainder. Clone size and the V and J calls come from that table; the DNA yielded D and trimming. For this sample there are approximately 100,000 clones; under 85% appear just once. The ten largest account for approximately 7.7% of the sample.

This sample was taken from a study of cytomegalovirus exposure and HLA in healthy donors (dated 2017 in TCRdb). As for the study more broadly: In an earlier analysis of approximately 640 of the donors, less than 350 Gb of sequence data and 117 million unique TCR beta sequences from about 190 million T cells were reported. Around 300 gigabases of sequencing data and approximately 84 million unique TCR sequences were included in an early release covering several hundred HLA-typed donors. Of the 398 genotyped donors, over 80% were placed in the genetic ancestry cluster associated with self-reported Caucasian donors. The study aimed to test whether cataloging public T cell receptors could reveal signatures of past pathogen exposure. The T cell repertoires of 670 or so subjects were profiled by immunosequencing and related to cytomegalovirus serostatus. A separate validation cohort of approximately 130 different subjects was used in addition to the approximately 670-subject first cohort. The study combined high-throughput TCR immunosequencing, statistical association of individual TCRs with disease status, and machine learning to predict cytomegalovirus infection status. In a later analysis, previously published TCR beta repertoires from 500 to 750 donors were re-analyzed and high-resolution HLA genotyping was added so that TCR occurrence patterns could be studied. Rather than using new phenotypic data, the later analysis identified candidate immune exposures from TCR beta sequences and from how often those sequences occurred across donors. In an earlier analysis of about 590 of the donors, high-throughput TCR beta sequencing was used to judge whether each TCR beta V gene segment behaved as functional or pseudogenic. Alongside the repertoire data, information on donor age, sex, ethnicity and CMV serostatus was compiled. In a later genetic analysis, genome-wide SNP genotypes for 398 of the 666 donors were used, and that subset was treated as a discovery cohort. Every repertoire in the discovery cohort had been generated on one and the same sequencing platform. Class I and class II HLA loci were covered by the typing at four-digit resolution. Typing coverage varied by locus: about 620-640 donors for A, B, C, DRB1 and DQB1; roughly 560 for DQA1; approximately 570 for DPA1; 450 to 480 for DPB1. Roughly five DR-DQ haplotypes were handled as single units for association and clustering because linkage in the cohort was strong. Among 398 genotyped donors of the cohort, an average of approximately 240,000 unique TCR beta nucleotide sequences were sequenced per donor, about a sixth of them non-productive.

General findings and caveats noted by the study authors: A later analysis found that HLA-associated TCR beta chains were more clonally expanded and had lower generation probabilities than equally common non-associated chains. A later analysis reported that several top co-occurrence clusters appeared linked to parvovirus B19, influenza, CMV and Epstein-Barr virus. A further reported finding was that TCR beta sequences accurately predicted the HLA-A and HLA-B alleles for most subjects in the first cohort. The sequencing pipeline was judged likely to have produced a cluster of highly shared sequence variants as a technical artifact. It was suggested by the authors that the approach could potentially be generalized to other disease states and immunological phenotypes. Linkage disequilibrium might explain the correlated functional status among segregating V segments, but an unknown experimental factor could not be excluded. In a later genetic analysis, a missense DCLRE1C variant was associated with V-gene and J-gene trimming of TCR beta chains, and the association was replicated in an independent cohort. Three of the identified cytomegalovirus-associated TCR beta chains were confirmed in vitro to be specific for cytomegalovirus antigens. The classifier was reported to diagnose cytomegalovirus status with high specificity and sensitivity in both the original and validation cohorts. The presence/absence analyses assumed that sequencing depth was roughly uniform across donors, and that assumption may not be true. Because the 87-base-pair reads could not distinguish some IMGT-functional V segments, including TRBV6-2 and TRBV6-3, those segments were excluded. Because HLA typing was unavailable for some donors at each locus, only the typed subset was used in association tests. At a false discovery rate of 0.05, a later analysis linked under 20,000 TCR beta sequences to specific HLA alleles. In a later analysis, most CMV-associated TCR beta chains were found to appear HLA-restricted, with HLA associations seemingly driven largely by CMV exposure. Seventeen rarely observed V segments, including chromosome 9 orphons, were excluded from the earlier analysis of several hundred of the donors because counts were too low. Across donors, most TCR sequences were observed very rarely, whereas some public TCRs were present in many individuals. The cohort was sequenced for TCR beta chains only, and without alpha or paired-chain data the features that could be detected were limited. In an earlier analysis of 587 of the donors, most TCR beta V segments appeared in productive rearrangements about 90% or about 30% of the time, broadly matching IMGT annotations. For the cohort, immune exposure information was limited to CMV serostatus. In a later genetic analysis, fewer N-insertions in productive TCRs were reported among donors in an Asian-associated ancestry cluster than the roughly 700-donor mean. In a later analysis, TCR association rates were found to vary across HLA loci, with the most associated TCRs seen for DRB1 alleles and the fewest for HLA-C alleles. Assigning TCR associations to individual alleles was difficult when HLA alleles, especially DR and DQ, strongly co-occurred. The study gave a list of 150 to 200 TCR beta chains associated with cytomegalovirus.

The germline V gene supplies CDR1 SNHLY and CDR2 FYNNEI. CDR3 length: 12 amino acids, cysteine to phenylalanine. Just the 36-base CDR3 DNA is kept, in frame starting at base 1. The junction shows trimming of 6 bases on V and 3 bases on J, plus 8 bases between the germline ends. Specimen: PBMCs. This sequence uses TRBV2 and TRBJ2-5; TRBD2 is a possible D gene, resting on 5 matching bases. The receptor was derived from a woman in her 50s in good health and CMV-seropositive. The DNA is TGTGCCAGCAGAACTAGTAAAGAGACCCAGTACTTC. Its coded protein is CASRTSKETQYF.